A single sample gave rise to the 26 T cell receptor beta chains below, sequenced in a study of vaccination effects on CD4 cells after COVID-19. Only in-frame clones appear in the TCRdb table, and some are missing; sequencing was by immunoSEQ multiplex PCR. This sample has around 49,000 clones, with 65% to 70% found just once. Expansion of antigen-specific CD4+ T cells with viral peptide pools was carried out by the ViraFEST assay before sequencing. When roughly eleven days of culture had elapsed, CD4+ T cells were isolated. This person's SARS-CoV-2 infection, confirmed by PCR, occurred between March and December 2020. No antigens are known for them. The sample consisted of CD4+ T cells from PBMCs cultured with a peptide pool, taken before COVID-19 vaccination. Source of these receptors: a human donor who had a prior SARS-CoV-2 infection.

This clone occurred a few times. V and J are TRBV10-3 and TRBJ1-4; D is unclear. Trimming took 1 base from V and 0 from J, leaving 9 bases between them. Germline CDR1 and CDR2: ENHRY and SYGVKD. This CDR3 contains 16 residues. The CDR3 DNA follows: TGTGCCATCAGTGAGTACGTTCCCGCAACTAATGAAAAACTGTTTTTT. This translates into CAISEYVPATNEKLFF.

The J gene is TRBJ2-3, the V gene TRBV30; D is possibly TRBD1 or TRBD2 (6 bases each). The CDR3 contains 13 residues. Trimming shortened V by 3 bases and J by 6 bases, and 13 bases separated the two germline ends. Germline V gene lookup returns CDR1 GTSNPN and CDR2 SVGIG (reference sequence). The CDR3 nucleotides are TGTGCCTGGAGCTGGGGGGCCCCCGATACGCAGTATTTT. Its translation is CAWSWGAPDTQYF.

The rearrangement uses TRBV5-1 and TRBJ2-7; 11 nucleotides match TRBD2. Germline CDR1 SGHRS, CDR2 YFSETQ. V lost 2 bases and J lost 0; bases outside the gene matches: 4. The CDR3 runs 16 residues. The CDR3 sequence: CASSFSGGAISYEQYF. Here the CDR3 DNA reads TGCGCCAGCAGCTTTAGCGGGGGGGCGATCTCCTACGAGCAGTACTTC.

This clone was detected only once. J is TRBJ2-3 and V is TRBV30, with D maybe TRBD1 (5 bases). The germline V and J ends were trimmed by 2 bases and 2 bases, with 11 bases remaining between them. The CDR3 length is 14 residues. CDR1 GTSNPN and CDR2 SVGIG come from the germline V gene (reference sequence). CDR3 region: CAWSLGRATDTQYF. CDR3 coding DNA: TGTGCCTGGAGTTTGGGCAGGGCCACAGATACGCAGTATTTT.

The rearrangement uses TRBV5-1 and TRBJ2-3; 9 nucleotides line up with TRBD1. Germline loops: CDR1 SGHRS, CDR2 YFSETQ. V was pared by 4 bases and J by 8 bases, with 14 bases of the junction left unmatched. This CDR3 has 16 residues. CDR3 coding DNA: TGCGCCAGCAGCGCCGGAAACCCGGGACAGGGAGGTACGCAGTATTTT. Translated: CASSAGNPGQGGTQYF.

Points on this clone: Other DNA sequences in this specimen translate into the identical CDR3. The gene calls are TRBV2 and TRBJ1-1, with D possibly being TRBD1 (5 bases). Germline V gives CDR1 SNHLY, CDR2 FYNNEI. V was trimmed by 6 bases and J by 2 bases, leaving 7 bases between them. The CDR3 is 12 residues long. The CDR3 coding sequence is TGTGCCAGCAGCAGGGAAAACACTGAAGCTTTCTTT. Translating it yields CASSRENTEAFF.

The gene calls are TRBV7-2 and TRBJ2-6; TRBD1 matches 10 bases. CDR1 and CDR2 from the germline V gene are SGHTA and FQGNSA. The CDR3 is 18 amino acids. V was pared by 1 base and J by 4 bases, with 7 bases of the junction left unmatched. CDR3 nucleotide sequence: TGTGCCAGCAGCTTAGGACAGGGGGCGCTAACCGGGGCCAACGTCCTGACTTTC. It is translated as CASSLGQGALTGANVLTF.

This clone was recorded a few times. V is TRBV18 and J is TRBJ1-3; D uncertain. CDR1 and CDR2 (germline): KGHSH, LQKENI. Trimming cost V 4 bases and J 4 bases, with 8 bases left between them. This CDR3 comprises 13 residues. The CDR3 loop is CASSHREGNTIYF. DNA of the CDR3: TGTGCCAGCTCACACCGAGAGGGAAACACCATATATTTT.

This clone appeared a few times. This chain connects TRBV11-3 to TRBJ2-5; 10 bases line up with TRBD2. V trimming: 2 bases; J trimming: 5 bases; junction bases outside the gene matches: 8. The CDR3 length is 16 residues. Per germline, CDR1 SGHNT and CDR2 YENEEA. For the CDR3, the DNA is TGTGCCAGCAGCTTAAGGGCTAGCGGGAGTGTGGAGACCCAGTACTTC. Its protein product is CASSLRASGSVETQYF.

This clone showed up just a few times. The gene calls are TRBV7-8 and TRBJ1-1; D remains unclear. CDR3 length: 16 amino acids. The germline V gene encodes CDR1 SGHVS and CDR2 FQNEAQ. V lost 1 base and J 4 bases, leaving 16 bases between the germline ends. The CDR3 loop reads CASSLVRVNGFTEAFF. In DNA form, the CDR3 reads TGTGCCAGCAGCTTAGTAAGGGTAAATGGGTTCACTGAAGCTTTCTTT.

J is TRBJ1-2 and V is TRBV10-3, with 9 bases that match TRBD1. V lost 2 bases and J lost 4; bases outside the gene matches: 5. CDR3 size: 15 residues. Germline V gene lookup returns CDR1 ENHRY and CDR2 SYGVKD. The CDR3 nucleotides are TGTGCCATCAGTGAGCCGGGACAGGGAATCTATGGCTACACCTTC. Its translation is CAISEPGQGIYGYTF.

DNA for the CDR3: TGTGCCATCAGTGAGTCGGTCCGGACCGGCGCAGATACGCAGTATTTT. Residues: CAISESVRTGADTQYF. This sequence joins TRBV10-3 and TRBJ2-3, with no clear D. Germline loops: CDR1 ENHRY, CDR2 SYGVKD. The CDR3 has 16 amino acids. V gave up 0 bases and J gave up 4 bases, with 14 bases separating them.

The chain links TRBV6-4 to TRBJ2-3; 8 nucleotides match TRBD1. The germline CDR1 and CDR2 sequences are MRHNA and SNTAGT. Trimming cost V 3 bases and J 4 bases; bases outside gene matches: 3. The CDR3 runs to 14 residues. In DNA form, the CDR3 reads TGTGCCAGCAGTGAACAGGGGGTATCAGATACGCAGTATTTT. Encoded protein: CASSEQGVSDTQYF.

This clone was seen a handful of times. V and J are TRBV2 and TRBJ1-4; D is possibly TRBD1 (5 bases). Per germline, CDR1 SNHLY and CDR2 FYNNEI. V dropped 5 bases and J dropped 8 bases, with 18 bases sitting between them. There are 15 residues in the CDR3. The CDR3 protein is CASSYTGTPGEKLFF. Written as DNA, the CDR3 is TGTGCCAGCAGTTATACCGGGACCCCAGGGGAAAAACTGTTTTTT.

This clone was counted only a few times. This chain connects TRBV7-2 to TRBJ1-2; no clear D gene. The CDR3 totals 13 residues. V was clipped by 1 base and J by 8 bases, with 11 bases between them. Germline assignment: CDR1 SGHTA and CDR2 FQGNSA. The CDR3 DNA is TGTGCCAGCAGCTTAGGTATAGGGTACGGCTACACCTTC. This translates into CASSLGIGYGYTF.

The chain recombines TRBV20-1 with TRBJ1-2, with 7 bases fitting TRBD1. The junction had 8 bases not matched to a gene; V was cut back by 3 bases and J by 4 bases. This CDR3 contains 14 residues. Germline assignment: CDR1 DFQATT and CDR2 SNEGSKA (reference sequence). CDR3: CSASRGGGGYGYTF. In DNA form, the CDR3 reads TGCAGTGCTAGTCGTGGAGGGGGCGGCTATGGCTACACCTTC.

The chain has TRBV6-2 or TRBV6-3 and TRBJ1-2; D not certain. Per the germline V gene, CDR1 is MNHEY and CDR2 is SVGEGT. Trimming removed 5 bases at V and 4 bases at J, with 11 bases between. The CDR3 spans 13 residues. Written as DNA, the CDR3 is TGTGCCAGCAGTACATACTGGGCCTATGGCTACACCTTC. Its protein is CASSTYWAYGYTF.

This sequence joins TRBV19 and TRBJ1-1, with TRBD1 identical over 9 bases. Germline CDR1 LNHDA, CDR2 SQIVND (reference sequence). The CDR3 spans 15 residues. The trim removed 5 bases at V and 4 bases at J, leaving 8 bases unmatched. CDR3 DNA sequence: TGTGCCAGTAGTGCCCGGACAGGGGTGGGCACTGAAGCTTTCTTT. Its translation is CASSARTGVGTEAFF.

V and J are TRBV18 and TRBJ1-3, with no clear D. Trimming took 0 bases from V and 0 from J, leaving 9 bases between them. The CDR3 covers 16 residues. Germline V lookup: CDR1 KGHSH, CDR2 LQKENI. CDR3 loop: CASSPPGSLSGNTIYF. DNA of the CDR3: TGTGCCAGCTCACCACCGGGGAGTCTCTCTGGAAACACCATATATTTT.

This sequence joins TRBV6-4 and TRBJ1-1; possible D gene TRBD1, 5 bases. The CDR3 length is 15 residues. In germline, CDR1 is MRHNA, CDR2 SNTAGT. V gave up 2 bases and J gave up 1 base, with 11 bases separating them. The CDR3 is CASSDRGIGNTEAFF. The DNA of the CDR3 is TGTGCCAGCAGTGACCGGGGCATCGGGAACACTGAAGCTTTCTTT.

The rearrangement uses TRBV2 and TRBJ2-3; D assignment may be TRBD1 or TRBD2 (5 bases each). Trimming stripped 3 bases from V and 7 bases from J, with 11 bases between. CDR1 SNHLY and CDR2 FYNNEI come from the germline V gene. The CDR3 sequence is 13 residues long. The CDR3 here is CASSDEGRNTQYF. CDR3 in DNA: TGTGCCAGCAGTGATGAGGGGAGAAATACGCAGTATTTT.

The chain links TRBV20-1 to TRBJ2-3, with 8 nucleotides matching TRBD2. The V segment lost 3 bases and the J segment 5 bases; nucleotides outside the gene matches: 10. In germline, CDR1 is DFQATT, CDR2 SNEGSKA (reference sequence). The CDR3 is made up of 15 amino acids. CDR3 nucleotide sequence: TGCAGTGCTAGTGGGGTAGCGGGACATGTAGATACGCAGTATTTT. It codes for CSASGVAGHVDTQYF.

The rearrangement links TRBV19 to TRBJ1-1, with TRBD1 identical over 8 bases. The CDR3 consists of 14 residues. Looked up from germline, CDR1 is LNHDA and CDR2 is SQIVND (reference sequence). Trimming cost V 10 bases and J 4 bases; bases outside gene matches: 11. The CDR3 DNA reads TGTGCCACCCGGACAGGGCCGGGTAGCACTGAAGCTTTCTTT. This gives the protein CATRTGPGSTEAFF.

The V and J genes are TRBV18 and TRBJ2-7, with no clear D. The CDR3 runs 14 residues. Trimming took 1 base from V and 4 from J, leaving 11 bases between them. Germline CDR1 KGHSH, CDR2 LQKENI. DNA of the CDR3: TGTGCCAGCTCACCACGGAACTCGCCTTACGAGCAGTACTTC. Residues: CASSPRNSPYEQYF.

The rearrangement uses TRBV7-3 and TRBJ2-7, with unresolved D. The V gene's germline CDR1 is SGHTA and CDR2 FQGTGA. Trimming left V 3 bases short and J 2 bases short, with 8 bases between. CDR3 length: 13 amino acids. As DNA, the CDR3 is TGTGCCAGCAGCTTTGGACCGGCCTACGAGCAGTACTTC. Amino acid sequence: CASSFGPAYEQYF.

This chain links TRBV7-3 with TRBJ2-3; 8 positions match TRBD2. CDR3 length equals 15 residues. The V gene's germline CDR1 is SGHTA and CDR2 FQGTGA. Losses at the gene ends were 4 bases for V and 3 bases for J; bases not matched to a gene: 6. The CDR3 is CASSSGTSRTDTQYF. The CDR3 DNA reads TGTGCCAGCAGCTCCGGGACTAGTAGGACAGATACGCAGTATTTT.